These 11 T cell receptor beta chains were sequenced from one sample in a study of T cells expressing NK-cell markers. TCRdb re-called the 5' RACE reads; one entry per CDR3 protein, DNA not given. The table lists 150,000 to 170,000 distinct CDR3 sequences. Sequencing input: blood T cells: a sorted CD56 or NKG2C T cell subset, CD4+ or CD8+ T cells, or bulk PBMC T cells (not recorded which). These receptors were taken from a woman between 50 and 59 years old in good health.

This chain links TRBV27 with TRBJ2-5; TCRdb designates TRBD1, a call that cannot be tested without DNA. Germline-derived CDR1 and CDR2 are MNHEY and SMNVEV (reference sequence). CDR3 length: 15 residues. The CDR3 sequence: CASRVDRGGAETQYF.

The chain uses TRBV27 and TRBJ2-5; TCRdb's assignment of TRBD1 cannot be checked, as there is no DNA. The CDR3 length is 15 residues. Germline CDR1 reads MNHEY; CDR2 reads SMNVEV (reference sequence). CDR3: CASSPWGEKEETQYF.

The chain combines TRBV5-1 with TRBJ2-1; the D call of TRBD2 rests on TCRdb alone, since no DNA is present to check it. Per the germline V gene, CDR1 is SGHRS and CDR2 is YFSETQ. This CDR3 contains 13 residues. The CDR3 here is CASESGSYNEQFF. The variable domain in full, with the rest retrieved from reference TRBV5-1 and TRBJ2-1, is KAGVTQTPRYLIKTRGQQVTLSCSPISGHRSVSWYQQTPGQGLQFLFEYFSETQRNKGNFPGRFSGRQFSNSRSEMNVSTLELGDSALYLCASESGSYNEQFFGPGTRLTVL.

The rearrangement uses TRBV19 and TRBJ2-2; lacking DNA, the TRBD2 call made by TCRdb goes unchecked. CDR3 length: 18 residues. From germline, CDR1 is LNHDA and CDR2 SQIVND (reference sequence). This chain's CDR3 is CASSPQGLEYANTGELFF.

The genes are TRBV27 and TRBJ2-1. This CDR3 region has 13 residues. The germline gives CDR1 MNHEY, CDR2 SMNVEV (reference sequence). The CDR3 region is CASSLQVFYEQFF.

The V and J genes are TRBV27 and TRBJ2-7; TCRdb's assignment of TRBD2 cannot be checked, as there is no DNA. Germline assignment: CDR1 MNHEY and CDR2 SMNVEV (reference sequence). The CDR3 contains 15 residues. Here the CDR3 reads CASSLGRASRNGQYF.

The chain joins TRBV2 to TRBJ2-1. This CDR3 has 11 residues. Germline CDR1 is SNHLY and CDR2 is FYNNEI. CDR3 loop: CASDIGNEQFF.

J is TRBJ1-1 and V is TRBV2. Germline CDR1 and CDR2: SNHLY and FYNNEI. This CDR3 spans 15 amino acids. CDR3 region: CASSDRGWGNTEAFF.

The CDR3: CASSGTGVNTGELFF. The chain is built from TRBV19 and TRBJ2-2; checking the TCRdb D call of TRBD1 is not possible without DNA. CDR1 is LNHDA, CDR2 SQIVND, per germline (reference sequence). The CDR3 contains 15 residues.

The chain is built from TRBV6-6 and TRBJ1-2. Germline V lookup: CDR1 MNHNY, CDR2 SVGAGI (reference sequence). This CDR3 is built from 15 residues. The CDR3: CASSYSGTSNYGYTF.

The chain uses TRBV7-9 and TRBJ2-7; the TRBD1 assignment by TCRdb is unverifiable without DNA. This CDR3 comprises 15 residues. Looked up from germline, CDR1 is SEHNR and CDR2 is FQNEAQ (reference sequence). This chain's CDR3 is CASSSGQAIEYEQYF.